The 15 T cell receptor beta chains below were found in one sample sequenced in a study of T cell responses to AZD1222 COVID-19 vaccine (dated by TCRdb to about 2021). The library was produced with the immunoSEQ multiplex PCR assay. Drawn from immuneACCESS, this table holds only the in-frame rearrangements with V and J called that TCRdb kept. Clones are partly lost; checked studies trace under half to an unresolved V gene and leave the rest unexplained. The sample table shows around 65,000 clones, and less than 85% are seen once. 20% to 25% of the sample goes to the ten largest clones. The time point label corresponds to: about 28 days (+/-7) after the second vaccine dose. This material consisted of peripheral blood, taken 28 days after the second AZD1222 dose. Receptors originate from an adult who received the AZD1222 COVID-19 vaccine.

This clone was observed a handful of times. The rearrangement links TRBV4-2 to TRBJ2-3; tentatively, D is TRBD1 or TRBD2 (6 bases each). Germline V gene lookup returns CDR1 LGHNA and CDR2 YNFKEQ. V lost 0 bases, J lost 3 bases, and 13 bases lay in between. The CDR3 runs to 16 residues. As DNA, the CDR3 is TGTGCCAGCAGCCAAGATCGAGGAGGGGGGACAGATACGCAGTATTTT. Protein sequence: CASSQDRGGGTDTQYF.

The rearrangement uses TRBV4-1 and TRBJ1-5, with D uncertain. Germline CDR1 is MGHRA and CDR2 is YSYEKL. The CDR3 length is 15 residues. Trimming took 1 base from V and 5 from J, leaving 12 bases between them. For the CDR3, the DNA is TGCGCCAGCAGCCAAGGAGAGGTGTTGGATCAGCCCCAGCATTTT. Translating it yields CASSQGEVLDQPQHF.

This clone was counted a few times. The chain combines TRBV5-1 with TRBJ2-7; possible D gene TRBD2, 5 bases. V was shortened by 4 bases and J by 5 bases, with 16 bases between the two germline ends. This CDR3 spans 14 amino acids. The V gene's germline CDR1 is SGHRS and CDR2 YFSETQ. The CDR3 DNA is TGCGCCAGCAGCCGTTTCGGGGTTTACGACGAGCAGTACTTC. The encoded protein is CASSRFGVYDEQYF. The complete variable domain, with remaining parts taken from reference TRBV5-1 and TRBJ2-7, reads KAGVTQTPRYLIKTRGQQVTLSCSPISGHRSVSWYQQTPGQGLQFLFEYFSETQRNKGNFPGRFSGRQFSNSRSEMNVSTLELGDSALYLCASSRFGVYDEQYFGPGTRLTVT.

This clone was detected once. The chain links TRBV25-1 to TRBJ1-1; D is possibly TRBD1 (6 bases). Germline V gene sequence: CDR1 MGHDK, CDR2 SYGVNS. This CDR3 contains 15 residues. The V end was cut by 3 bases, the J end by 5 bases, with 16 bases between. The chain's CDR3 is CASSDLGGGWTEAFF. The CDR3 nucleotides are TGTGCCAGCAGTGACTTAGGGGGTGGTTGGACTGAAGCTTTCTTT.

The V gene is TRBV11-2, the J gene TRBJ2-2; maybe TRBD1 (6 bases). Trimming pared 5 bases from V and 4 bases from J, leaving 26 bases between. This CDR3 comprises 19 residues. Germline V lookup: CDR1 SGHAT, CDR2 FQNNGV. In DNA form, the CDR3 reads TGTGCCAGCAGCCCGATGAAGTGGGGGCCAACCAGCCCCACCGGGGAGCTGTTTTTT. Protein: CASSPMKWGPTSPTGELFF.

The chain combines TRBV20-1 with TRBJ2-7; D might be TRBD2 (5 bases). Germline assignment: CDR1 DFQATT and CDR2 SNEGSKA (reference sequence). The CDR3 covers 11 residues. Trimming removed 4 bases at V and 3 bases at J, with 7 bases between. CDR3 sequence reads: CSAMDFYEQYF. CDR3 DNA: TGCAGTGCTATGGACTTCTACGAGCAGTACTTC.

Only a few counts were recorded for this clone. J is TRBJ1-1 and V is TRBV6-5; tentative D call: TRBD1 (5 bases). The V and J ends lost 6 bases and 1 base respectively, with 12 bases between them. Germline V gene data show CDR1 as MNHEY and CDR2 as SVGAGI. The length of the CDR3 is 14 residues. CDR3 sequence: CASREGPTNTEAFF. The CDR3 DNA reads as TGTGCCAGCAGAGAGGGACCTACGAACACTGAAGCTTTCTTT.

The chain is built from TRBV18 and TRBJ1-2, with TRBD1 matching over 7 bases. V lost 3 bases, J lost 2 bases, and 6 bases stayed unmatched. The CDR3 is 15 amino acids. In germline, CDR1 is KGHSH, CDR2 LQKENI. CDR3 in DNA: TGTGCCAGCTCACCTACAGGGGCTGAAAACTATGGCTACACCTTC. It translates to CASSPTGAENYGYTF.

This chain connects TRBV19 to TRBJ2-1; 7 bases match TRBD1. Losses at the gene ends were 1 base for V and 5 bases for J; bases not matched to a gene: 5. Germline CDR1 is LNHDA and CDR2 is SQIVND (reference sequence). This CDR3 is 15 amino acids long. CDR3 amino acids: CASSIATGAHNEQFF. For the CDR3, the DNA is TGTGCCAGTAGTATAGCCACAGGGGCTCACAATGAGCAGTTCTTC.

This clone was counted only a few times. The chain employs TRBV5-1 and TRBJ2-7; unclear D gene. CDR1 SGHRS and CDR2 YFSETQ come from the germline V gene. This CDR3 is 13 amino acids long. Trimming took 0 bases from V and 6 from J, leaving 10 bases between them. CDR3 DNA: TGCGCCAGCAGCTTGGACAGCTGGGCCGAGCAGTACTTC. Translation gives CASSLDSWAEQYF.

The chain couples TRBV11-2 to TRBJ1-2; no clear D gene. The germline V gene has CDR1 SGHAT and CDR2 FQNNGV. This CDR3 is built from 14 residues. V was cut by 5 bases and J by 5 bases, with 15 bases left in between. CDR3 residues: CASSPSGSPYGYTF. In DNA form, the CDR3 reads TGTGCCAGCAGCCCCTCGGGCTCCCCTTATGGCTACACCTTC.

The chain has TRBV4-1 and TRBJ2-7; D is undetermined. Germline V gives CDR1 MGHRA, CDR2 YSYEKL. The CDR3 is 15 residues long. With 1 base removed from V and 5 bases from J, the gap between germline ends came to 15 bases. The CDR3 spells CASSQAIILGNEQYF. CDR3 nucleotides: TGCGCCAGCAGCCAAGCTATTATTCTGGGAAACGAGCAGTACTTC.

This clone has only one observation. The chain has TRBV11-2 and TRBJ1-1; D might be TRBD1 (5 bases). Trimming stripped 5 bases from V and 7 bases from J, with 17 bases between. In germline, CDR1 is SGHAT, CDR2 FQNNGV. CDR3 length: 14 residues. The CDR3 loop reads CASSPAGLRIEAFF. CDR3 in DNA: TGTGCCAGCAGCCCCGCAGGGCTCAGAATTGAAGCTTTCTTT.

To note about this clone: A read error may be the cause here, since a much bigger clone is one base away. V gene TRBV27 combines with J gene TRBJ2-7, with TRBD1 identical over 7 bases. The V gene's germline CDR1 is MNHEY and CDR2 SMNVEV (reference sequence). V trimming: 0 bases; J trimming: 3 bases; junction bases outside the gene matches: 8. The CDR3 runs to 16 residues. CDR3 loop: CASSLSRDSFVYEQYF. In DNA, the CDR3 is TGTGCCAGCAGTTTATCTCGGGACAGTTTCGTCTACGAGCAGTACTTC.

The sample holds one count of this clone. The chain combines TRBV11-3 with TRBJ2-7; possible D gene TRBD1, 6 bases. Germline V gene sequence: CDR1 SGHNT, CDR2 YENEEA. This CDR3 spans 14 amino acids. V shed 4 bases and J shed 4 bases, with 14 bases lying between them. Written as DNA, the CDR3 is TGTGCCAGCAGCTCCCGGACAGAGGGATACGAGCAGTACTTC. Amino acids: CASSSRTEGYEQYF.